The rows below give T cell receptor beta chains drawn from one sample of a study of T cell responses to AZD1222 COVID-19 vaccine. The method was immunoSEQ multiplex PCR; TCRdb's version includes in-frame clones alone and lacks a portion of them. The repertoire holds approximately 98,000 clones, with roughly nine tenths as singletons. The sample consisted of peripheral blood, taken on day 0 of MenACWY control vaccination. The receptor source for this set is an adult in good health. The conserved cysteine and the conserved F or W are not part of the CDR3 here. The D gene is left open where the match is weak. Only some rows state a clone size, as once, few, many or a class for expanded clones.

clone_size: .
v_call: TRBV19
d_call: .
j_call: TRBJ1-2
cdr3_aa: ASTQTGFNGYT

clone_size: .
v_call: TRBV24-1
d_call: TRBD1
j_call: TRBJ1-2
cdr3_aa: ATSDFRTGHGNYGYT

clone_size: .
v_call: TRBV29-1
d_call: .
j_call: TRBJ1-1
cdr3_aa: SAAENTEAF

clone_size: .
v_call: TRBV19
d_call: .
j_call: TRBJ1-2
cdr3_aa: ASSIAANYGYT

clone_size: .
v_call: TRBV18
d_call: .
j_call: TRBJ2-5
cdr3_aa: ASSPPFSTNQETQY

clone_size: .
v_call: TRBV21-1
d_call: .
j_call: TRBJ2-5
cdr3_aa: ASSKNNQETQY

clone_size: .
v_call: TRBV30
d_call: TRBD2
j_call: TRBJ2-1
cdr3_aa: AWSDGTSGGF

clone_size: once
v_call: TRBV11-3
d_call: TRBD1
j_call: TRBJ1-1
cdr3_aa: ASSLQGVRTEAF

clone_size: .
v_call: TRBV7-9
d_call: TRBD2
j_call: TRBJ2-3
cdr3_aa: ASSLGLGSGGASTDTQY

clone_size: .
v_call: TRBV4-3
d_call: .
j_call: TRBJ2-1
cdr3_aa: ASSQQARGSSGYNEQF

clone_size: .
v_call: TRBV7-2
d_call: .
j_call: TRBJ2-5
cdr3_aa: ASTQNLIQETQY

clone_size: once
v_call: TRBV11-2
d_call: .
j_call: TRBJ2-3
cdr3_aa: ASSLERVTDTQY

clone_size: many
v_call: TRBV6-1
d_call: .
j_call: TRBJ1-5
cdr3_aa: ASSEAGAPDQPQH

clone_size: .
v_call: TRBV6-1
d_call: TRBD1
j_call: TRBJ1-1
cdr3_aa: ASSEKGTGRAEAF

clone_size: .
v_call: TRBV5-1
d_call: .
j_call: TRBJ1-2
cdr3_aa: ASSLASGGSGYT

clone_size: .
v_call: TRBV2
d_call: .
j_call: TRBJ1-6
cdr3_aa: ASSEDYNSPLH

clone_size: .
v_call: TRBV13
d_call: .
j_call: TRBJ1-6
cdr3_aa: ASSTGTANSPLH

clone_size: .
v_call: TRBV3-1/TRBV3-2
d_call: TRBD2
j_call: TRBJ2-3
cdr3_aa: ASSQDLLLAGGPYTQY

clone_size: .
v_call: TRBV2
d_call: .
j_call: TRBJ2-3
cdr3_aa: ASHEWYTDTQY

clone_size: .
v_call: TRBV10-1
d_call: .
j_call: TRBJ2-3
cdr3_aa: ASSEGDGSTDTQY

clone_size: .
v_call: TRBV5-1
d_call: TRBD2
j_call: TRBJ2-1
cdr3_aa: ASSLVVSGGHEQF

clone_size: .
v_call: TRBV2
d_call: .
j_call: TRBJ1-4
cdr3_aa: ASSRGNNEKLF

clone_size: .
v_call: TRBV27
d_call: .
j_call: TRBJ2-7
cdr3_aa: ASSPPPVLGLTDEQY

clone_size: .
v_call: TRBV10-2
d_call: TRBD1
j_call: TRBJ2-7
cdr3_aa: ASSEPTDRGRYEQY

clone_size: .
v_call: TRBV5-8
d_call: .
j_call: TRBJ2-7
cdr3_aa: ASSLHRVQAYEQY

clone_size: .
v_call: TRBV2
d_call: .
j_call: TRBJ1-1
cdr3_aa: ASSMSGGANTEAF

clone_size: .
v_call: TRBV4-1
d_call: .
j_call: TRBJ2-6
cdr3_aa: ASSQDRLWGRKDSGANVLT

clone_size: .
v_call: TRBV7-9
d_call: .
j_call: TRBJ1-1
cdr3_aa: ASSPGWDTEAF

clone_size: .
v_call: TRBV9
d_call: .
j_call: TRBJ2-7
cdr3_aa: ASSVGGGTYEQY

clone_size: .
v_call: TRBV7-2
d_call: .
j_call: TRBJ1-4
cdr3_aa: ASRHTASEKLF

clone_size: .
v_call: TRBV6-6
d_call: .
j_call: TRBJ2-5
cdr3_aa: ASTIGTIQETQY

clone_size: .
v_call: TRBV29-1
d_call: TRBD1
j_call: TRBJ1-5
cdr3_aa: SVTSSPGTGDDQPQH

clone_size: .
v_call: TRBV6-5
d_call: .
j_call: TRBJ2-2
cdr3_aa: ASRGPPGELF

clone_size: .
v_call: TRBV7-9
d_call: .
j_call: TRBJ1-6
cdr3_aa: ASSLQGLHNSPLH

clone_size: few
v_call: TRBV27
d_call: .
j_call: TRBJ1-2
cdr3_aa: ASSLHPAYGYT

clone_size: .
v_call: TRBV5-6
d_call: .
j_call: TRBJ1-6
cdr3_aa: ASSLFLNSPLH

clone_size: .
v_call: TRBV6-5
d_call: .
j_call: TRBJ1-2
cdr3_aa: ASSYEGNYGYT

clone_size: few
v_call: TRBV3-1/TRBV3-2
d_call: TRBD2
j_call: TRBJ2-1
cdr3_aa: ASSQEATSGGYNEQF

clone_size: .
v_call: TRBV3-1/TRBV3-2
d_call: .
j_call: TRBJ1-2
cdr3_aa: ASSPQVGGWYGYT

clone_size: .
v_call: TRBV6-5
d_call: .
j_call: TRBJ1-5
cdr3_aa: ASSSGAGSNQPQH

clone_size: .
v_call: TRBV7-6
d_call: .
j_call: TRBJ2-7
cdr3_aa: ASSLGSFHGAYEQY

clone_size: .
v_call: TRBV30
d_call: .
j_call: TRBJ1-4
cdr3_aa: AWGDDSVNEKLF

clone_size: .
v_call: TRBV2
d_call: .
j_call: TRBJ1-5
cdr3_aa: ASSQLGSNQPQH

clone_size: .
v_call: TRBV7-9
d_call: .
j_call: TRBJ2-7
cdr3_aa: ASSRLREQY

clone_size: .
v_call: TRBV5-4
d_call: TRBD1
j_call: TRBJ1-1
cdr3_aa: ASTFPGAGGLNTEAF